This T cell receptor beta chain was obtained from a study of prognosis after radiotherapy for stage I lung cancer. Whole-study findings and limits: Unique TCR clone counts fell after stereotactic body radiation therapy, median approximately 10,000 versus 7,000. Shannon entropy after stereotactic body radiation therapy was lower in patients who developed distant metastases.

On this clonotype itself: Antigen: not known.

Starting from genomic DNA, TCR beta CDR3 was amplified through two-round multiplex PCR. For every TRBV and TRBJ gene, a specific primer was used in first-round PCR. Via MiXCR, TCRdb re-called the multiplex PCR reads, giving one row per CDR3 protein. The data show approximately 10,000 distinct CDR3 sequences, roughly a third seen once. Trimming took off 7 bases at V and 6 bases at J, with 18 bases between the two ends. This CDR3 has 15 residues. Per germline, CDR1 KGHDR and CDR2 SFDVKD. The rearrangement uses TRBV24-1 and TRBJ2-1; D gene uncertain. The TCR sequence derives from a donor over 45 with non-small cell lung cancer. This specimen was PBMCs, taken before or after stereotactic body radiation therapy (not recorded which). The CDR3 loop reads CATSSSENPRNEQFF. As DNA, the CDR3 is TGTGCCACCAGCAGTTCAGAAAACCCCCGCAATGAGCAGTTCTTC.